This note documents a single TCR beta chain sequence. Its cognate antigen has yet to be identified. No qualities accompany the bases; no much larger clone lies one base away. The source of the sample is a study of cytomegalovirus exposure and HLA in healthy donors (dated by TCRdb to 2016 to 2017). Some background on the complete study: A later analysis indicated that the 130 or so validation repertoires were generated on the platform also employed for the approximately 700 repertoires of the first cohort. The aim of the study was to test whether cataloging public T cell receptors could identify signatures of past pathogen exposure. Along with the roughly 700-subject first cohort, a separate validation cohort of over 90 different subjects was used. High-throughput TCR immunosequencing, statistical association of individual TCRs with disease status, and machine learning were combined to predict cytomegalovirus infection status.

The CDR3 runs 15 residues from the cysteine to the phenylalanine. Left in the record is the CDR3 DNA by itself, 45 bases read in frame from the first base. Sequences SGHDT (CDR1) and YYEEEE (CDR2) are obtained from the germline V gene. From V the trimming removes 0 bases and from J it removes 12 bases, while the gene matches leave 12 bases of the junction unaccounted for. Broader findings and caveats from the paper: The authors suggested that the approach could potentially be extended to other disease states and immunological phenotypes. A total of about 150 TCR beta chains were listed by the study as associated with cytomegalovirus. A later analysis had no HLA typing for the validation cohort, so co-occurrence there was scored across all 130 or so repertoires. Most TCR sequences were observed very rarely across donors, whereas some public TCRs were present in many individuals. A few of the identified cytomegalovirus-associated TCR beta chains were confirmed in vitro to be specific for cytomegalovirus antigens. The classifier was reported to diagnose cytomegalovirus status with high specificity and sensitivity in both the original and validation cohorts. Subsequent analysis determined that TCRs grouped into clusters in the first cohort also showed a tendency toward co-occurrence across the roughly 120 validation repertoires, and roughly 94% of cluster scores exceeded 0.

Library generation was performed with the immunoSEQ multiplex PCR assay. The authors' analysis ran thus. A statistical classification framework was developed to diagnose cytomegalovirus status using the catalog of TCR beta chain sequences. TCRdb mirrors the immuneACCESS table, restricted to in-frame sequences. Some clones are absent from its copies; in checked studies, under half trace to an unresolved V gene, and the reason for the others is unknown. The V and J calls and the clone size are those of that table, but D and trimming were determined from the DNA. In all, the sample holds approximately 76,000 clones, and 94% of those were seen once. Roughly 2% of the sample comes from the top ten. The donors were included in the validation cohort of over a hundred subjects, a group kept apart from the roughly 700-subject first cohort.

The sequence joins TRBV5-6 to TRBJ2-1, with 7 bases matching TRBD2. What was sequenced was PBMCs. The TCR originated in a young woman in good health and CMV-seronegative. The bases read TGTGCCAGCAGCTTGGGGGCGGGAGCACGTCGAGGGCAGTTCTTC. This encodes CASSLGAGARRGQFF.